This TCR beta chain was recovered during a study of Ad26.COV2.S vaccination and SARS-CoV-2 variants (dated by TCRdb to the early 2020s). Looking at the study overall: Donors in the vaccine arm were drawn from COV1001, a phase I-IIa trial of Ad26.COV2.S in healthy adults that was multicentre, randomized, double-blind and placebo-controlled. Ad26.COV2.S was given intramuscularly at 5x10^10 or 1x10^11 viral particles, as a single shot or as two shots 56 days apart. Sequencing of the TCRbeta repertoire served to evaluate the specificity and breadth of SARS-CoV-2-reactive T cell receptors following Ad26.COV2.S vaccination. The TCR-sequenced set comprised around 30 samples: approximately 19 Ad26.COV2.S vaccine recipients, 5 placebo recipients and 8 SARS-CoV-2 convalescent individuals. Trial participants were randomized into five groups of five, in which low-dose or high-dose Ad26.COV2.S was given once or twice, or placebo was given on both occasions. Throughout the experiments and outcome assessment, investigators stayed blinded to trial group allocation. The paper's findings and limits, for the study overall: Vaccine and placebo recipients had similar non-spike TCR breadth, a finding consistent with the vaccine containing only spike. The study was not powered for comparison of responses between vaccine doses or regimens. The authors noted that the TCR breadth and depth analyses may have underestimated total T cell responses. Ad26.COV2.S recipients had higher spike-specific TCR breadth than placebo recipients (P = 0.0014). After vaccination, substantial breadth of spike-specific CD8+ and CD4+ T cell responses was reported.

Notes on this clone: What this receptor recognizes is not known. Nothing much larger sits one base from this clone, and base qualities are not available.

CDR1 and CDR2, per the germline V gene, are SGHRS and YFSETQ. The CDR3 starts with the cysteine, ends with the phenylalanine, and has 12 residues. Only the CDR3 portion is preserved as DNA: 36 bases, with reading frame beginning at the first base. V drops 5 bases and J drops 6 bases, leaving 12 bases in between. Explained via the paper, the treatment or condition label denotes: 15 to 20 received Ad26.COV2.S at low or high dose, single or two shots; several received placebo; per-sample allocation not given. For vaccine and placebo recipients, repertoires were sequenced using samples collected on day 63 after the first injection. Between 29 July and 7 August 2020, Cohort 1b enrolled approximately 26 adults aged 18-55 years at one site in Boston, USA. Ad26.COV2.S was a replication-incompetent adenovirus type 26 vector expressing a prefusion-stabilized SARS-CoV-2 spike protein from the original Wuhan strain.

The immunoSEQ Assay was used to sequence TCRbeta CDR3 regions. After extraction, genomic DNA underwent amplification by bias-controlled multiplex PCR, followed by high-throughput sequencing. The study's own analysis went as follows. To quantify the absolute abundance of every unique TCRbeta CDR3 region, sequences were collapsed and filtered. T cell fraction was estimated by normalizing TCRbeta template counts to usable DNA, which was measured by amplifying reference genes present in all nucleated cells. Repertoire TCRs were annotated as SARS-CoV-2-specific when V gene, CDR3 amino acid sequence and J gene were exactly matched to a known reactive TCR set. The reference SARS-CoV-2 TCR set came from MIRA and was filtered for enrichment in COVID-19-positive ImmuneCODE repertoires, removing public or cross-reactive TCRs. Based on the MIRA antigens, annotated TCRs were further analysed at the level of specific ORF or position within ORF. Breadth was defined as annotated unique rearrangements over total unique productive rearrangements; depth was the summed frequency of those rearrangements. TCR breadth was compared between groups using two-sided Wilcoxon rank-sum tests. Held by TCRdb, this immuneACCESS table contains in-frame sequences only and omits some clones. Under half of the omission traces to an unresolved V gene where checked; the cause of the rest is unknown. V, J and clone size were drawn from that table, and D and trimming were deduced from the DNA. Counted in this sample were some 290,000 clones; roughly 80% of them appeared once. The ten biggest clones cover 2% to 2.5% of the sample.

This clonotype was sampled from a person aged 18-60 years who received the Ad26.COV2.S COVID-19 vaccine or a placebo. Sequences were derived from peripheral blood, sampled in a trial of Ad26.COV2.S vaccine versus placebo. The sequence joins TRBV5-1 to TRBJ2-7; the D gene could be TRBD1 or TRBD2, each one agreeing over 5 bases. This receptor carries the CDR3 CASRRGGGEQYF. The DNA sequence follows: TGCGCCAGCAGGAGGGGTGGGGGCGAGCAGTACTTC. Reference TRBV5-1 and TRBJ2-7 genes cover what lies past the CDR3, so the full variable domain is KAGVTQTPRYLIKTRGQQVTLSCSPISGHRSVSWYQQTPGQGLQFLFEYFSETQRNKGNFPGRFSGRQFSNSRSEMNVSTLELGDSALYLCASRRGGGEQYFGPGTRLTVT.